This TCR beta chain was captured by sequencing in a study of human T cells and chemical hapten exposure. Study details: Variability of per-sample TCR yields stemmed mainly from small differences in pooled library volume. The study, taken as a whole, reports: Following DPC sensitization, TCRs present above 1 in 1000 frequency showed no change.

Concerning this clonotype itself: What it binds is unknown.

Separate cDNA molecules received unique molecular identifiers, which the library attached to them. In the original processing: Between about 23,224 and 700,000 TCRs appeared in each sample, and the median stood at about 100,000. TCRdb called the 5' RACE reads again in MiXCR, with one record for every CDR3 protein. The V and J calls, along with clone size, are taken from TCRdb and not from the paper's own processing. This sample has tens of thousands of distinct CDR3 sequences; more than 15% occur once, and the top ten carry 6.8%. Someone pulled total RNA out of unfractionated whole blood. This TCR was sampled from a female donor in good health.

CDR3 in amino acids: CASSYRDRLETQYF. The CDR3, as DNA: TGTGCCAGCAGCTACCGGGACAGATTAGAGACCCAGTACTTC. V and J are TRBV7-2 and TRBJ2-5, with 7 bases identical to TRBD1. There are 14 residues in the CDR3. Trimming removed 4 bases from V and 4 bases from J; junction bases left unmatched: 6. Per germline, CDR1 SGHTA and CDR2 FQGNSA.